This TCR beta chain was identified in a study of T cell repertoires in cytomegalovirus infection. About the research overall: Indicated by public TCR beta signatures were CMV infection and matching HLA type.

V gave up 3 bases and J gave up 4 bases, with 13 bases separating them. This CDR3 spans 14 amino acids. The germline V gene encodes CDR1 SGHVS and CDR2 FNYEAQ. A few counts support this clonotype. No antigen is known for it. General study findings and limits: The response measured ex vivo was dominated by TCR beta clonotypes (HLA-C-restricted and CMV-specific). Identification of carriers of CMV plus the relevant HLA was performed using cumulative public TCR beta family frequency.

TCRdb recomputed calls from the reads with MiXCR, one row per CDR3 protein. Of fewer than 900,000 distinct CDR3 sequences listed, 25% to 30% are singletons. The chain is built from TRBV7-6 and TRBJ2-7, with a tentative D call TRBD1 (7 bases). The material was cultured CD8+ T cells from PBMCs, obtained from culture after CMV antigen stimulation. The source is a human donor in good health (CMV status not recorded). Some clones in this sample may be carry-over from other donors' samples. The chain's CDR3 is CASSLRRDSYEQYF. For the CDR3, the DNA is TGTGCCAGCAGCTTGCGGCGGGACAGTTACGAGCAGTACTTC.